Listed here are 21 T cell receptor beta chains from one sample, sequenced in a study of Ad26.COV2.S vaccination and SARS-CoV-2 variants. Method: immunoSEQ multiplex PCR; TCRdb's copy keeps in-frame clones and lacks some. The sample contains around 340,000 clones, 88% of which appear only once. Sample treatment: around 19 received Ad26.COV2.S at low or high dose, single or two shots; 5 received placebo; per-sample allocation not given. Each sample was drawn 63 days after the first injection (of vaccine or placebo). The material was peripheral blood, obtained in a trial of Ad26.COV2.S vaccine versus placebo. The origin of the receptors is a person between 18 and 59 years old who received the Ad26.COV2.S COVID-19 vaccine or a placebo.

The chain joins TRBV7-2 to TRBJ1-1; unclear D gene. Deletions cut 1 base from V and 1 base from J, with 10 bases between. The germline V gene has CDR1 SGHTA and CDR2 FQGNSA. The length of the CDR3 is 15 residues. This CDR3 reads CASSLESLGNTEAFF. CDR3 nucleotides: TGTGCCAGCAGCTTAGAAAGTTTGGGGAACACTGAAGCTTTCTTT.

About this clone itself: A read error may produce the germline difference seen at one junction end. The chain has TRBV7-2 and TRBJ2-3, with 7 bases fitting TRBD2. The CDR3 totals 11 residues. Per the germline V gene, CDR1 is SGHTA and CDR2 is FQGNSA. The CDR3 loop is CASSLAGGVGF. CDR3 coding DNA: TGTGCCAGCAGCTTAGCGGGGGGGGTCGGCTTT.

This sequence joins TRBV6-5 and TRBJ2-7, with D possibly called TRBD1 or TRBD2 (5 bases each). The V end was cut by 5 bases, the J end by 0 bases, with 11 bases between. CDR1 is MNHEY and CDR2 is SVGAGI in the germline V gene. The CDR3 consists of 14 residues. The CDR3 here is CASSPPGSSYEQYF. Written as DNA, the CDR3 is TGTGCCAGCAGTCCGCCAGGGAGCTCCTACGAGCAGTACTTC.

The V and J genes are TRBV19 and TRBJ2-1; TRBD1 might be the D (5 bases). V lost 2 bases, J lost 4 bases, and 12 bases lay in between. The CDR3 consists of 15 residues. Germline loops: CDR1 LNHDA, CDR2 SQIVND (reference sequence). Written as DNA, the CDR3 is TGTGCCAGTAGTATAAGTACAGGATTATACAATGAGCAGTTCTTC. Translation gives CASSISTGLYNEQFF.

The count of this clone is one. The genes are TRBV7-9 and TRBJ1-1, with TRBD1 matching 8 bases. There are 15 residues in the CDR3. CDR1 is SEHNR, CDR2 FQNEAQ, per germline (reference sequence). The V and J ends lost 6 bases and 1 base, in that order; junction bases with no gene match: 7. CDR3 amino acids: CASSRTGRGNTEAFF. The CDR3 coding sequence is TGTGCCAGCAGTCGGACAGGGCGAGGGAACACTGAAGCTTTCTTT. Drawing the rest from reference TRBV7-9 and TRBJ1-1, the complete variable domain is DTGVSQNPRHKITKRGQNVTFRCDPISEHNRLYWYRQTLGQGPEFLTYFQNEAQLEKSRLLSDRFSAERPKGSFSTLEIQRTEQGDSAMYLCASSRTGRGNTEAFFGQGTRLTVV.

CDR3 sequence: CASSLVGGRGQPQHF. The CDR3 nucleotides read TGCGCCAGCAGCTTGGTTGGGGGGCGAGGTCAGCCCCAGCATTTT. The chain has TRBV5-1 and TRBJ1-5, with D possibly TRBD1 on 6 matching bases. The V gene lost 0 bases and the J gene lost 6 bases, with 13 bases spanning the gap. The CDR3 is made up of 15 amino acids. CDR1 and CDR2 from the germline V gene are SGHRS and YFSETQ. The variable domain in full, completed from reference TRBV5-1 and TRBJ1-5, reads KAGVTQTPRYLIKTRGQQVTLSCSPISGHRSVSWYQQTPGQGLQFLFEYFSETQRNKGNFPGRFSGRQFSNSRSEMNVSTLELGDSALYLCASSLVGGRGQPQHFGDGTRLSIL.

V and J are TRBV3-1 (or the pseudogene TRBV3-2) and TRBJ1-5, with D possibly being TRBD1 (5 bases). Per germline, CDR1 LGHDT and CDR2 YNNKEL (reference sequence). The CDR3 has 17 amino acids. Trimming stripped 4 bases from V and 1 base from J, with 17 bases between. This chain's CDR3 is CASSPAMGVGSNQPQHF. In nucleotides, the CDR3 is TGTGCCAGCAGCCCTGCCATGGGGGTCGGCAGCAATCAGCCCCAGCATTTT.

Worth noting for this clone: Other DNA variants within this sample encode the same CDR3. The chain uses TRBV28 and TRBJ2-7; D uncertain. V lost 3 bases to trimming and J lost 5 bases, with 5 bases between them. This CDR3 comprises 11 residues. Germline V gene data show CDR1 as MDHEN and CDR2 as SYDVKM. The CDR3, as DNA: TGTGCCAGCAGTTTGTCGGACGAGCAGTACTTC. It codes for CASSLSDEQYF. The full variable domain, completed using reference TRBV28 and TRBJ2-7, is DVKVTQSSRYLVKRTGEKVFLECVQDMDHENMFWYRQDPGLGLRLIYFSYDVKMKEKGDIPEGYSVSREKKERFSLILESASTNQTSMYLCASSLSDEQYFGPGTRLTVT.

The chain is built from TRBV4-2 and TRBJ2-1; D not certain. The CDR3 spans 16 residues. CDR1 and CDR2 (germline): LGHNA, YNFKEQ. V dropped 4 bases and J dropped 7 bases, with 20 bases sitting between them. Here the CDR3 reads CASSPYPRAQGNEQFF. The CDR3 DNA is TGTGCCAGCAGCCCGTACCCCCGAGCCCAAGGGAATGAGCAGTTCTTC.

CDR3 DNA: TGTGCCAGCAGCTTAGAGTCAGGGAACACTGAAGCTTTCTTT. Encoded protein: CASSLESGNTEAFF. V usage is TRBV7-9 and J usage is TRBJ1-1; D is ambiguous. Germline V gene lookup returns CDR1 SEHNR and CDR2 FQNEAQ (reference sequence). The CDR3 is made up of 14 amino acids. V lost 1 base to trimming and J lost 1 base, with 7 bases between them.

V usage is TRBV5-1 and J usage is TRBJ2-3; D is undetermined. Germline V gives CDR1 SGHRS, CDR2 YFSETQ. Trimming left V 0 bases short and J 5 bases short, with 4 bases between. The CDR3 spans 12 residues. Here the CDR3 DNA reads TGCGCCAGCAGCTTGGACGAAGATACGCAGTATTTT. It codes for CASSLDEDTQYF.

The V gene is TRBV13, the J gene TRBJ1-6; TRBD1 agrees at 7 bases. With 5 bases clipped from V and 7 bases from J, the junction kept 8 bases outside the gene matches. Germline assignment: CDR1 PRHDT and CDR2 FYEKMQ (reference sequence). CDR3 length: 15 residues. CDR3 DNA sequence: TGTGCCAGCAGCCACCTCGGGACAGAGAATTCACCCCTCCACTTT. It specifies CASSHLGTENSPLHF.

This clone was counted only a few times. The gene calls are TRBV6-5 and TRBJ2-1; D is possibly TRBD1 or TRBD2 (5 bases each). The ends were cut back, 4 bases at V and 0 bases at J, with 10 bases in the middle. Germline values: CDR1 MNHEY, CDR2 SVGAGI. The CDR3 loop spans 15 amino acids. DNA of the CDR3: TGTGCCAGCAGTTTCCGGGACCCCTCCTACAATGAGCAGTTCTTC. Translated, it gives CASSFRDPSYNEQFF.

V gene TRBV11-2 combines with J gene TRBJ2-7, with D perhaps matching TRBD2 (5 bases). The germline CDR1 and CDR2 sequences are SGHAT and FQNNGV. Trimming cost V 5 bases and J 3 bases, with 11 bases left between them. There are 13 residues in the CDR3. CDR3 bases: TGTGCCAGCAGCCGGAGGCCAGACTACGAGCAGTACTTC. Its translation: CASSRRPDYEQYF.

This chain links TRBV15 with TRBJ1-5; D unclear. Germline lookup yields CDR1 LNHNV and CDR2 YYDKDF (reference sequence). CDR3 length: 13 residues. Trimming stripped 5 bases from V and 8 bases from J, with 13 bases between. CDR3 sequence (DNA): TGTGCCACCAGCTCTCTACTTAATGAGCCCCAGCATTTT. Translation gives CATSSLLNEPQHF.

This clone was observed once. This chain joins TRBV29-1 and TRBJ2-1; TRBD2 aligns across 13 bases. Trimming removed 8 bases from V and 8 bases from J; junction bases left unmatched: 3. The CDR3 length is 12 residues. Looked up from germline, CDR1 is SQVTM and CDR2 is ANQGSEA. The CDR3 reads CSRTSGGDEQFF. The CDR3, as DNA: TGCAGCCGGACTAGCGGGGGTGATGAGCAGTTCTTC.

The CDR3 bases are TGCGCCAGCAGCCAAGCGGCCAACATGAACACTGAAGCTTTCTTT. Protein sequence: CASSQAANMNTEAFF. This rearrangement joins TRBV4-3 to TRBJ1-1; D call uncertain. Trimming removed 1 base from V and 0 bases from J, with 9 bases in between. CDR1 is LGHNA and CDR2 is YSLEER in the germline V gene. The CDR3 length is 15 residues.

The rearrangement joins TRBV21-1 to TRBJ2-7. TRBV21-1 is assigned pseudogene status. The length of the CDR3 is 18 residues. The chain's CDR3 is CASSKGTRGALSSYEQYF. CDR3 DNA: TGTGCCAGCAGCAAAGGGACCAGAGGAGCCCTTAGCTCCTACGAGCAGTACTTC.

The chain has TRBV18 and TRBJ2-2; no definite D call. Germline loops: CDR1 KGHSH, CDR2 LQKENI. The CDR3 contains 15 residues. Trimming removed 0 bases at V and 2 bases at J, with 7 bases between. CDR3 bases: TGTGCCAGCTCACCACCGGCTAGAAACACCGGGGAGCTGTTTTTT. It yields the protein CASSPPARNTGELFF.

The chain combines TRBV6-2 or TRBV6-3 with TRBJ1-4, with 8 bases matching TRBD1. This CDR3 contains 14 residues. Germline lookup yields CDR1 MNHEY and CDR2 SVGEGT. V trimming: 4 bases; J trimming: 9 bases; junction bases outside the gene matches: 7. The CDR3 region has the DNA TGTGCCAGCAGTTCGACAGGGGCCTCGAAAAAACTGTTTTTT. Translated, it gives CASSSTGASKKLFF.

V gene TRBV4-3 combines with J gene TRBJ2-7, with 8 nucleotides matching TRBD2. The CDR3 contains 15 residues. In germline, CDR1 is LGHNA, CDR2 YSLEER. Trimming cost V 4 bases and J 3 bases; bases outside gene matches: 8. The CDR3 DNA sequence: TGCGCCAGCAGCCGTTCGGCGGGAGGTATCTACGAGCAGTACTTC. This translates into CASSRSAGGIYEQYF.